This TCR beta chain was identified during a study of beta chain features in type 1 diabetes. Study-wide results and caveats: TCRB CDR3 length was moderately but significantly reduced in all four CD4+ subsets of Type 1 diabetes patients. TCRB rearrangement may or may not be influenced by HLA type; here this remained unresolved.

V shed 6 bases, J shed 8 bases, and the junction held 7 bases outside the gene matches. Germline V gives CDR1 KGHSH, CDR2 LQKENI. The CDR3 contains 13 residues. This clone occurred a few times. Its antigen is currently unknown. CD45RO/CCR7/CD25/CD127/CD95/CD27 staining was used to isolate CD4+ naive, central memory, regulatory and stem cell-like memory cells by sorting. Since all of the isolated RNA was reverse transcribed, expressed TCRB transcripts were what got sequenced. The assay was immunoSEQ multiplex PCR, and TCRdb's table has in-frame clones only and misses some. The sample lists around 330,000 clones, roughly 9.6% occurring once.

Sequencing was carried out using naive CD4+ T cells from blood. The TCR originated in a woman in her twenties or thirties in good health. The chain employs TRBV18 and TRBJ1-2, with 9 bases identical to TRBD1. The CDR3 is CASSSGTGNGYTF. For the CDR3, the DNA is TGTGCCAGCTCGTCCGGGACAGGGAACGGCTACACCTTC.